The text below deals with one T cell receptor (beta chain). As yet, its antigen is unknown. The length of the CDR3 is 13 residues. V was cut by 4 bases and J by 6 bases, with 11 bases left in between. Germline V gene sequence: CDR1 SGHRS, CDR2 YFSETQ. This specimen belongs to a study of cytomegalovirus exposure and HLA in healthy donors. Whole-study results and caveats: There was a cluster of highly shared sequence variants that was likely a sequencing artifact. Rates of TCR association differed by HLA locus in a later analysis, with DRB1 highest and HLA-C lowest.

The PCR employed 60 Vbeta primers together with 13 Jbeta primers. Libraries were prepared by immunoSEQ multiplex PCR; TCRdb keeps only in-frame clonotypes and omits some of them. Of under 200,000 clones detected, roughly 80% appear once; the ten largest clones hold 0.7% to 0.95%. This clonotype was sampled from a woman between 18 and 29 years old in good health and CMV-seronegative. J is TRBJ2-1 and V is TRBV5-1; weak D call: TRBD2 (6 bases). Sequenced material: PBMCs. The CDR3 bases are TGCGCCAGCAGCCGAACTAGCCCCAATGAGCAGTTCTTC. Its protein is CASSRTSPNEQFF.